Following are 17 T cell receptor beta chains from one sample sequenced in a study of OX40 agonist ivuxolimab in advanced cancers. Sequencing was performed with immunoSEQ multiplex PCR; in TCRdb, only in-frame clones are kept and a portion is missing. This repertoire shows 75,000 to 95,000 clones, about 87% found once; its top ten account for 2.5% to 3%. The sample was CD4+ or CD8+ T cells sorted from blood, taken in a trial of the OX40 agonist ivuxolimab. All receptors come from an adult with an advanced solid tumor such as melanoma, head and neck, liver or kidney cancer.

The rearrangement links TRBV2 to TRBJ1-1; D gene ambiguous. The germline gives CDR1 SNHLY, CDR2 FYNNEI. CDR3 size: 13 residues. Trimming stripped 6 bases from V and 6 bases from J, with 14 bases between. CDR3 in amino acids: CASSPAPVPEAFF. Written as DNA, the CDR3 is TGTGCCAGCAGCCCAGCGCCTGTTCCTGAAGCTTTCTTT.

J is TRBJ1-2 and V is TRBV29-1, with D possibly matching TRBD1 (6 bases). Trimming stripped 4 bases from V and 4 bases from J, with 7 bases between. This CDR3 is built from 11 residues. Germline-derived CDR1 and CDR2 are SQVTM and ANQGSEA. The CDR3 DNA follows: TGCAGCGTTGGGGGGGCCTATGGCTACACCTTC. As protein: CSVGGAYGYTF.

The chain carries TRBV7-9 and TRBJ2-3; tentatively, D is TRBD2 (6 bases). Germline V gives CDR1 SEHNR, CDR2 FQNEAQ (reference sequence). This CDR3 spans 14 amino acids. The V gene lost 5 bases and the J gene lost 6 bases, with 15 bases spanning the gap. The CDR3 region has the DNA TGTGCCAGCAGCGAAGGAGGGTTGGGGGATACGCAGTATTTT. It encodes CASSEGGLGDTQYF.

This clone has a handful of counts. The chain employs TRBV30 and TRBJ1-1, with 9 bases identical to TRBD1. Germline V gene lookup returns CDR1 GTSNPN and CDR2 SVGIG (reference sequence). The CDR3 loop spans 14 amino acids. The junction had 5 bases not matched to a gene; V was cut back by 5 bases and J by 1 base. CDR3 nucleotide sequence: TGTGCCTGGGTAAGGGACAGGGCGAACACTGAAGCTTTCTTT. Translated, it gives CAWVRDRANTEAFF.

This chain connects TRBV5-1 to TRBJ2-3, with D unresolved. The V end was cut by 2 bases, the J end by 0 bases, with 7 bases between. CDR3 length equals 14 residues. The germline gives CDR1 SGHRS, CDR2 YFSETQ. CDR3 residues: CASSFPLSTDTQYF. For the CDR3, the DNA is TGCGCCAGCAGCTTCCCACTTAGCACAGATACGCAGTATTTT.

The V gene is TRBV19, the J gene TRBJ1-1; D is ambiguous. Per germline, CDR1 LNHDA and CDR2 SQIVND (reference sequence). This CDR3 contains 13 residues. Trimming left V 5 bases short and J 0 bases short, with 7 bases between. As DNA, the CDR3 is TGTGCCAGTAGTCGTCGGATGAACACTGAAGCTTTCTTT. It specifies CASSRRMNTEAFF.

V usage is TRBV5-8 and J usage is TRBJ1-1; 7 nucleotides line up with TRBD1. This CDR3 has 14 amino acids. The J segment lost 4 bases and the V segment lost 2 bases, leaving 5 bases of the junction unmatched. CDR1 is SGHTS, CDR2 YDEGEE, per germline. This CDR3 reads CASSFTGAGTEAFF. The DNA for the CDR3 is TGTGCCAGCAGCTTTACAGGGGCCGGCACTGAAGCTTTCTTT.

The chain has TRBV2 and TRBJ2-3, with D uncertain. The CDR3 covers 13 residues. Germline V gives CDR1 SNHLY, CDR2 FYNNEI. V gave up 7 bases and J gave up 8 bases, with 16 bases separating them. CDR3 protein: CASNGPVSPTQYF. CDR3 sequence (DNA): TGTGCCAGCAATGGCCCCGTAAGTCCTACGCAGTATTTT.

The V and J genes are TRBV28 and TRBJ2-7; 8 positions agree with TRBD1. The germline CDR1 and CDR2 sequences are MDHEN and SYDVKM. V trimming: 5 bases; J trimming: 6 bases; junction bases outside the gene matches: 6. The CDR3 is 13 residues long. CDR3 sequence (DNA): TGTGCCAGCAGTCTTCAGGGGGCAAGCGAGCAGTACGTC. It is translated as CASSLQGASEQYV.

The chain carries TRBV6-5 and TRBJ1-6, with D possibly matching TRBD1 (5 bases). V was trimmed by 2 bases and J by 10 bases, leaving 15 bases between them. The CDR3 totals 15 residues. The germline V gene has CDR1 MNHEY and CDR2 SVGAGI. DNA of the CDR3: TGTGCCAGCAGTTACCGTGACAGTGCGGACTCACCCCTCCACTTT. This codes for CASSYRDSADSPLHF.

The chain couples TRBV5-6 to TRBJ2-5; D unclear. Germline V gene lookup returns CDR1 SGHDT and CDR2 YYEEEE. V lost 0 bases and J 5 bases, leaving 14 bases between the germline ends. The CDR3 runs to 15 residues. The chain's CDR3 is CASSLGPYVSETQYF. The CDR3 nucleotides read TGTGCCAGCAGCTTGGGGCCGTATGTCTCGGAGACCCAGTACTTC.

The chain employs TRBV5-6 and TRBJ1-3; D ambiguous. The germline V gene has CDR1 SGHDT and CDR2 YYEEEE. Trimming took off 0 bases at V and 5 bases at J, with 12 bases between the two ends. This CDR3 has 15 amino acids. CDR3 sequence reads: CASSLVQDGRNTIYF. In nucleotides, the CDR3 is TGTGCCAGCAGCTTGGTACAAGACGGTCGAAACACCATATATTTT.

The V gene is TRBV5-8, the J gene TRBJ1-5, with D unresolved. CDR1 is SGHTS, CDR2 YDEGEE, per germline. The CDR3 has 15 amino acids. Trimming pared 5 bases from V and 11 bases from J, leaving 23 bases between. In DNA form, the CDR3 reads TGTGCCAGCAGTTTTCCCGATAACCTAGTTCGGTCCCAGCATTTT. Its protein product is CASSFPDNLVRSQHF.

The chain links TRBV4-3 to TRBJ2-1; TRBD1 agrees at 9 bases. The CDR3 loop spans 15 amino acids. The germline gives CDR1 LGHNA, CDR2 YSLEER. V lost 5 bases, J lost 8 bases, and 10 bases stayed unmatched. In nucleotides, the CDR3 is TGCGCCAGCAGCTCCCGAGACAGGGGGTCCCATGAGCAGTTCTTC. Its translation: CASSSRDRGSHEQFF.

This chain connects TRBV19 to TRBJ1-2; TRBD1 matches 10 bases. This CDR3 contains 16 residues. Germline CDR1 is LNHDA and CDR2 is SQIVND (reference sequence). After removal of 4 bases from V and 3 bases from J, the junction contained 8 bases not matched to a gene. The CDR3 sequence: CASSTTGTGAYYGYTF. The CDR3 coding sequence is TGTGCCAGTAGTACCACCGGGACAGGGGCCTACTATGGCTACACCTTC.

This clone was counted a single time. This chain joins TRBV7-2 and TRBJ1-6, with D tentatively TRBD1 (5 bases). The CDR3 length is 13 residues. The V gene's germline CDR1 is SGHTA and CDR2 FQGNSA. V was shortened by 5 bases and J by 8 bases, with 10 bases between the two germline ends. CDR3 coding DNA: TGTGCCAGCAGCGTAATAGGGGATTCACCCCTCCACTTT. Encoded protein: CASSVIGDSPLHF.

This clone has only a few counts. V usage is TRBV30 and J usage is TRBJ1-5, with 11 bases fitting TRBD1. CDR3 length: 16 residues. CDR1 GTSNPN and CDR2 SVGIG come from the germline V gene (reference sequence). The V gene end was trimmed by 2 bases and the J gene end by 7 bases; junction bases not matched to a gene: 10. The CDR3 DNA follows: TGTGCCTGGAGTCCCTGGGACAGGGGGACGTGGCAGCCCCAGCATTTT. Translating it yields CAWSPWDRGTWQPQHF.